Below, one T cell receptor beta chain is given with its context. The entry originates in a study of blood T cell repertoires in COVID-19. The assay was immunoSEQ multiplex PCR, and TCRdb's table has in-frame clones only and misses some. Among roughly 340,000 clones listed, more than 70% were seen once. CDR3 size: 14 residues. CDR1 is SGHNT and CDR2 is YYREEE in the germline V gene (reference sequence). V was cut by 4 bases and J by 1 base, with 12 bases left in between. The sequenced sample consisted of PBMCs or T cells enriched from blood (not recorded which). This receptor was taken from a man aged 35-49 years in a cohort exposed to, infected with or recovered from COVID-19 (not recorded which). This chain links TRBV5-4 with TRBJ2-7, with a weak D call TRBD2 (6 bases). DNA for the CDR3: TGTGCCAGCAGCCAGGACCGGGGGTCCTACGAGCAGTACTTC. Translation gives CASSQDRGSYEQYF. Full variable domain (rest looked up from reference TRBV5-4 and TRBJ2-7): ETGVTQSPTHLIKTRGQQVTLRCSSQSGHNTVSWYQQALGQGPQFIFQYYREEENGRGNFPPRFSGLQFPNYSSELNVNALELDDSALYLCASSQDRGSYEQYFGPGTRLTVT.